This T cell receptor beta chain was found in a study of blood T cell repertoires in COVID-19. Germline V gene sequence: CDR1 MNHEY, CDR2 SVGEGT. The V gene end was trimmed by 3 bases and the J gene end by 5 bases; junction bases not matched to a gene: 16. The CDR3 extends over 20 amino acids. Profiled with immunoSEQ multiplex PCR; TCRdb holds only in-frame clones, not every one. Among some 250,000 clones, 80% to 90% were seen once, and the ten largest hold about 1.9%. The TCR comes from a woman aged 45-65 years who had recovered from COVID-19. Input material: PBMCs or T cells enriched from blood (not recorded which). The rearrangement joins TRBV6-2 or TRBV6-3 to TRBJ2-5; 15 bases match TRBD2. The CDR3 loop is CASSYGGRPGLAGGGETQYF. Written as DNA, the CDR3 is TGTGCCAGCAGTTATGGTGGACGCCCGGGACTAGCGGGAGGCGGTGAGACCCAGTACTTC.